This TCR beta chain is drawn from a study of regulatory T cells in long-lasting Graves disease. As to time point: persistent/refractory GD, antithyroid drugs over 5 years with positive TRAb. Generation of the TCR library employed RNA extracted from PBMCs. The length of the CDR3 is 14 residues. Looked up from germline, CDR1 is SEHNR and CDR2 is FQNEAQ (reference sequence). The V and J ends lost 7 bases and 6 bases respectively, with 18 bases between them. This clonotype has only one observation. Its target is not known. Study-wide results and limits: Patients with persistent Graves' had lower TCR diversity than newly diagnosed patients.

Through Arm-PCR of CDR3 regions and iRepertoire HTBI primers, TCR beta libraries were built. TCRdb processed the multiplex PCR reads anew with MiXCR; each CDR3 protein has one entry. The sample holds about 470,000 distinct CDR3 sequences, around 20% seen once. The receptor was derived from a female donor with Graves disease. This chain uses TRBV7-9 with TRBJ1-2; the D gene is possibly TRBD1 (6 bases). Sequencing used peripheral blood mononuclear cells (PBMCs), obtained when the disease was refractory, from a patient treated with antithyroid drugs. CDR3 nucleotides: TGTGCCAGCACCCAAGGGGGGACGGGGAATGGCTACACCTTC. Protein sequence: CASTQGGTGNGYTF.